The 5 T cell receptor beta chains in this list originate from one sample, sequenced in a study of OX40 agonist ivuxolimab in advanced cancers. Data came from immunoSEQ multiplex PCR; TCRdb stores just in-frame clones and leaves some out. Of more than 20,000 clones in the sample, approximately 70% were seen once. This sample comprised CD4+ or CD8+ T cells sorted from blood, obtained in a trial of the OX40 agonist ivuxolimab. These receptors originate from an adult with an advanced solid tumor such as melanoma, head and neck, liver or kidney cancer.

The J gene is TRBJ1-4, the V gene TRBV4-3; the D gene is possibly TRBD1 (5 bases). The CDR3 contains 15 residues. The germline CDR1 and CDR2 sequences are LGHNA and YSLEER. Trimming pared 1 base from V and 5 bases from J, leaving 11 bases between. The CDR3: CASSQGTGQNEKLFF. CDR3 coding DNA: TGCGCCAGCAGCCAAGGAACAGGCCAAAATGAAAAACTGTTTTTT.

The rearrangement links TRBV18 to TRBJ1-2; no firm D call. V dropped 0 bases and J dropped 10 bases, with 12 bases sitting between them. CDR3 length equals 13 residues. Germline-derived CDR1 and CDR2 are KGHSH and LQKENI. CDR3 coding DNA: TGTGCCAGCTCACCACCCCCCGGGTGGGACTACACCTTC. This translates into CASSPPPGWDYTF.

The chain carries TRBV10-3 and TRBJ1-3; possibly TRBD1 for D (5 bases). V was cut by 10 bases and J by 7 bases, with 17 bases left in between. The CDR3 loop spans 13 amino acids. Germline CDR1 reads ENHRY; CDR2 reads SYGVKD. CDR3 in DNA: TGTGCCACCAAGAACGCAGGGAGGAACACCATATATTTT. Translated, it gives CATKNAGRNTIYF.

The chain is built from TRBV11-2 and TRBJ2-1, with 10 bases that match TRBD2. V lost 1 base to trimming and J lost 6 bases; unmatched junction nucleotides: 3. The CDR3 loop spans 15 amino acids. Germline V gene lookup returns CDR1 SGHAT and CDR2 FQNNGV. CDR3 region: CASSLVSGGANEQFF. In DNA, the CDR3 is TGTGCCAGCAGCTTAGTGAGCGGGGGGGCCAATGAGCAGTTCTTC.

This chain joins TRBV6-5 and TRBJ2-3; D is ambiguous. Germline CDR1 MNHEY, CDR2 SVGAGI. Trimming removed 5 bases at V and 0 bases at J, with 12 bases between. The CDR3 covers 15 residues. CDR3: CASSLESFSTDTQYF. The CDR3 bases are TGTGCCAGCAGTCTTGAGAGCTTTAGCACAGATACGCAGTATTTT.